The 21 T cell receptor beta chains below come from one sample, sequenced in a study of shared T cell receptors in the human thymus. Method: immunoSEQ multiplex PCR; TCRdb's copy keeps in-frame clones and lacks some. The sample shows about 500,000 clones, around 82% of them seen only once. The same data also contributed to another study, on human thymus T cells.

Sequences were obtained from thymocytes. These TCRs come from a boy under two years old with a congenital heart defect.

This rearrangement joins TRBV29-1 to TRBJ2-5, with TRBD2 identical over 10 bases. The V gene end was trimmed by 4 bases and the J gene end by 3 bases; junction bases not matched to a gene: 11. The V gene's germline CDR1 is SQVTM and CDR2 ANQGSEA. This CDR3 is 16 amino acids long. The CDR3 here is CSVVVSGRAEKETQYF. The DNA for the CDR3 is TGCAGCGTTGTTGTCAGCGGGAGGGCCGAGAAAGAGACCCAGTACTTC.

The CDR3 DNA is TGTGCCAGCAGTTCACGGATTAACAGGGGGGCGTCCTACGAGCAGTACTTC. Its translation is CASSSRINRGASYEQYF. V gene TRBV27 combines with J gene TRBJ2-7, with 8 bases aligning to TRBD1. V dropped 4 bases and J dropped 1; count of bases not matched to a gene: 12. CDR1 and CDR2 from the germline V gene are MNHEY and SMNVEV (reference sequence). The CDR3 contains 17 residues.

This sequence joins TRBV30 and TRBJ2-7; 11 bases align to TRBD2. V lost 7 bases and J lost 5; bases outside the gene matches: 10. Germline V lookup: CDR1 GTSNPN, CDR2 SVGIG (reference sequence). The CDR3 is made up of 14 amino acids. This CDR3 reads CAFLSGRAGHEQYF. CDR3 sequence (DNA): TGTGCCTTTCTTAGCGGGAGGGCCGGGCACGAGCAGTACTTC.

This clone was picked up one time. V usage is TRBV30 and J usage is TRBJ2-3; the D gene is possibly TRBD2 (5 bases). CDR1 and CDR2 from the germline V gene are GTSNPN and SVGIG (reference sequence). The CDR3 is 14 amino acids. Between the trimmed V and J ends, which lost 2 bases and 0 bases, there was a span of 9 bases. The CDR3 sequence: CAWSRGLSTDTQYF. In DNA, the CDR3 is TGTGCCTGGAGTCGCGGGCTGAGCACAGATACGCAGTATTTT.

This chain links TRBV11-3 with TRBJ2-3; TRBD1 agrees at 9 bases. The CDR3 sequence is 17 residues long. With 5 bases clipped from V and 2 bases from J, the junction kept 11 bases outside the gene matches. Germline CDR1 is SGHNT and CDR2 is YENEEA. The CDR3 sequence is CASSPRDREFTTDTQYF. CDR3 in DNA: TGTGCCAGCAGCCCCCGGGACAGGGAGTTCACCACAGATACGCAGTATTTT.

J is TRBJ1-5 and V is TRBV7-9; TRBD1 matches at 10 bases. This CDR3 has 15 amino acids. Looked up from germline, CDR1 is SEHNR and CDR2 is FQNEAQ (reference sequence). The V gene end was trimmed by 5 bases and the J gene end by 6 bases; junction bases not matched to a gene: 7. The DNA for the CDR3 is TGTGCCAGCAGCCCAGGGACAGGGGTACCTCAGCCCCAGCATTTT. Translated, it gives CASSPGTGVPQPQHF.

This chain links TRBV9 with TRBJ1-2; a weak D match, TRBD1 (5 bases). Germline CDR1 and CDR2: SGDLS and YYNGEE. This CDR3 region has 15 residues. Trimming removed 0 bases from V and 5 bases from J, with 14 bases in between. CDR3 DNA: TGTGCCAGCAGCGTAGACGAAAACCCAGGGTATGGCTACACCTTC. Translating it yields CASSVDENPGYGYTF.

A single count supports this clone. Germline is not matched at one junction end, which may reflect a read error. CDR3 loop: CASNRVLTPKYDYTF. The CDR3 DNA reads as TGTGCCAGCAACAGGGTCCTCACACCAAAGTATGACTACACCTTC. V is TRBV2 and J is TRBJ1-2; D may be TRBD1 (6 bases). Looked up from germline, CDR1 is SNHLY and CDR2 is FYNNEI. This CDR3 spans 15 amino acids.

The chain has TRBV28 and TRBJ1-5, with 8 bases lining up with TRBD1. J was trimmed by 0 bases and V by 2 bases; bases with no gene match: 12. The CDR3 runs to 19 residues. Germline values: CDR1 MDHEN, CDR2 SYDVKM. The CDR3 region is CASSLEGGQGGYSNQPQHF. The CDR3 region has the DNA TGTGCCAGCAGTTTAGAAGGAGGACAGGGAGGGTATAGCAATCAGCCCCAGCATTTT.

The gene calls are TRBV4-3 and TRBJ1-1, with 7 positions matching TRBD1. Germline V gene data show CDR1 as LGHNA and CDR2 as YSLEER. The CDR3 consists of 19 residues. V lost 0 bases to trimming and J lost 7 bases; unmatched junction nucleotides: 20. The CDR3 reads CASSQDGAAGGRKEGEAFF. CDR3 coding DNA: TGCGCCAGCAGCCAAGATGGTGCGGCAGGGGGACGAAAAGAGGGTGAAGCTTTCTTT.

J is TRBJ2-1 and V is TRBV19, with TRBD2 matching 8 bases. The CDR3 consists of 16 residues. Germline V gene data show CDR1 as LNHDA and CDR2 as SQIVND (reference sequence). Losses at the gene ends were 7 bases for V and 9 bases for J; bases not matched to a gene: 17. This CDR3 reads CASKAVRAAREGEQFF. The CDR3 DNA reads TGTGCCAGTAAAGCTGTGCGGGCCGCTCGGGAGGGTGAGCAGTTCTTC.

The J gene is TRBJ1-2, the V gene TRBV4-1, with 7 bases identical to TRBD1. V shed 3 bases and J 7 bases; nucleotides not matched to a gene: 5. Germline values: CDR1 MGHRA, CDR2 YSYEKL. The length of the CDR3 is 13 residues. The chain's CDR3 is CASSHEQGSGYTF. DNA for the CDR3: TGCGCCAGCAGCCACGAACAGGGGAGTGGCTACACCTTC.

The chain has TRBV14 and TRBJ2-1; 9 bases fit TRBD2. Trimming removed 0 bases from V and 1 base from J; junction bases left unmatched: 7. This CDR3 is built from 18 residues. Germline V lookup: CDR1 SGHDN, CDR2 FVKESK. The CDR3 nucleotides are TGTGCCAGCAGCCAAGAAGGTGATAGCGGGAGTTCCTACAATGAGCAGTTCTTC. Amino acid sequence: CASSQEGDSGSSYNEQFF. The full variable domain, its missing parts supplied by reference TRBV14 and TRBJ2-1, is EAGVTQFPSHSVIEKGQTVTLRCDPISGHDNLYWYRRVMGKEIKFLLHFVKESKQDESGMPNNRFLAERTGGTYSTLKVQPAELEDSGVYFCASSQEGDSGSSYNEQFFGPGTRLTVL.

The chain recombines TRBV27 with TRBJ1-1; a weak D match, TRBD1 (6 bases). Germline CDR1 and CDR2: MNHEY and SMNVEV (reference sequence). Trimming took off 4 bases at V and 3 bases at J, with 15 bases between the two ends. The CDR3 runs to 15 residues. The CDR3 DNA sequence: TGTGCCAGCAGTTCCCGGGACACCCAAGACACTGAAGCTTTCTTT. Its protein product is CASSSRDTQDTEAFF.

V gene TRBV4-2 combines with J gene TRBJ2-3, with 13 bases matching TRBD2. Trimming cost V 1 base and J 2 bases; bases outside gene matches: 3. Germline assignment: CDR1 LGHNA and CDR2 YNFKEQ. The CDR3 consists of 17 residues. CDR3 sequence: CASSQGTSGSLTDTQYF. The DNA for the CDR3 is TGTGCCAGCAGCCAAGGGACTAGCGGGAGCCTCACAGATACGCAGTATTTT.

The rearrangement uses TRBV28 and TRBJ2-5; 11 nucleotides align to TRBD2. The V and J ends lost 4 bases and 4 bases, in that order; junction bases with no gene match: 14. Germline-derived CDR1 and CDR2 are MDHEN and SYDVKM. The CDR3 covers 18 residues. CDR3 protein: CASSSPGASGRRSETQYF. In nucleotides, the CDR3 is TGTGCCAGCAGTTCCCCCGGGGCTAGCGGGAGGAGGTCAGAGACCCAGTACTTC. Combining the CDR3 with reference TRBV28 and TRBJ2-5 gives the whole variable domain DVKVTQSSRYLVKRTGEKVFLECVQDMDHENMFWYRQDPGLGLRLIYFSYDVKMKEKGDIPEGYSVSREKKERFSLILESASTNQTSMYLCASSSPGASGRRSETQYFGPGTRLLVL.

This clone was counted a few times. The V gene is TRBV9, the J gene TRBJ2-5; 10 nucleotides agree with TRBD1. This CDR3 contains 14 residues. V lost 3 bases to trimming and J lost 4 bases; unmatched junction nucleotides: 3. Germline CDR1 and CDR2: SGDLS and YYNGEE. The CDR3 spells CASSGGDRGETQYF. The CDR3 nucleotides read TGTGCCAGCAGCGGAGGGGACAGGGGAGAGACCCAGTACTTC.

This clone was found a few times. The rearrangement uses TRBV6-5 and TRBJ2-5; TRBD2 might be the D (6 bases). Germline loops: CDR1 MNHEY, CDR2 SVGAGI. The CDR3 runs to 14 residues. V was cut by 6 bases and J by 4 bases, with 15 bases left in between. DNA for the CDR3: TGTGCCAGCAGGCCGCGGGGAGGAGTAGAGACCCAGTACTTC. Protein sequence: CASRPRGGVETQYF.

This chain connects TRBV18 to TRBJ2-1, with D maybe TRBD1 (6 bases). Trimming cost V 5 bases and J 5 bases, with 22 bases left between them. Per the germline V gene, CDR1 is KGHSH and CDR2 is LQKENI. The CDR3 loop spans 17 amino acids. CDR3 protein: CASSCTGTQGLNNEQFF. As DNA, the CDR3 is TGTGCCAGCTCATGCACCGGGACCCAGGGGCTTAACAATGAGCAGTTCTTC.

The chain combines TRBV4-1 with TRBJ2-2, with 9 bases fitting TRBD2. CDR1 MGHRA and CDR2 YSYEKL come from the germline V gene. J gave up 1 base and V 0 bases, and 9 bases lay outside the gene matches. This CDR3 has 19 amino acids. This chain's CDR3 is CASSQERYLAGQNTGELFF. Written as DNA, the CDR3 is TGCGCCAGCAGCCAAGAACGTTACCTAGCGGGACAGAACACCGGGGAGCTGTTTTTT.

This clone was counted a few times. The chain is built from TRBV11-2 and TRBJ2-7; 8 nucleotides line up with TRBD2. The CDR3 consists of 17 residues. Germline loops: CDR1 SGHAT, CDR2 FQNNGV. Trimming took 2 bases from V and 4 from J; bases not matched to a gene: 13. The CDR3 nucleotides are TGTGCCAGCAGCTTAAGAGGGAGCGGAGCGGGAGATTACGAGCAGTACTTC. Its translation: CASSLRGSGAGDYEQYF.